These 26 T cell receptor beta chains originate from one sample sequenced in a study of early T cells in non-severe SARS-CoV-2 infection. TCRdb ran MiXCR on the 5' RACE reads and lists one entry per CDR3 protein. This table holds 30,000 or so distinct CDR3 sequences, under 6% found once. The sequenced sample was whole blood. Receptors were obtained from an adult who was a healthcare worker with PCR-confirmed SARS-CoV-2 infection or an uninfected control (not recorded which).

This clonotype appeared many times. The CDR3 loop is CASSFLDRGTDTQYF. For the CDR3, the DNA is TGTGCCAGCAGCTTCCTGGACAGGGGGACAGATACGCAGTATTTT. The rearrangement links TRBV7-9 to TRBJ2-3; the match to TRBD1 covers 10 bases. Trimming cost V 3 bases and J 3 bases; bases outside gene matches: 3. CDR3 length: 15 amino acids. Germline V gives CDR1 SEHNR, CDR2 FQNEAQ (reference sequence).

This clonotype was seen ten or more times. The genes are TRBV7-3 and TRBJ2-1; 8 bases agree with TRBD2. Per the germline V gene, CDR1 is SGHTA and CDR2 is FQGTGA. Trimming at V came to 5 bases and at J to 4 bases, leaving 7 bases not matched to a gene. The CDR3 has 15 residues. CDR3 bases: TGTGCCAGCAGCCCGATACGGGGGGGATACAATGAGCAGTTCTTC. Protein sequence: CASSPIRGGYNEQFF.

The chain uses TRBV28 and TRBJ1-2; the D is unclear. CDR3 size: 13 residues. The V gene's germline CDR1 is MDHEN and CDR2 SYDVKM. The germline V and J ends were trimmed by 6 bases and 2 bases, with 10 bases remaining between them. The CDR3 is CASRSDGNYGYTF. The CDR3 nucleotides are TGTGCCAGCAGATCGGACGGGAACTATGGCTACACCTTC.

The sample holds a few counts of this clonotype. The chain is built from TRBV6-1 and TRBJ2-1; 7 nucleotides align to TRBD2. The CDR3 spans 15 residues. Per germline, CDR1 MNHNS and CDR2 SASEGT. Trimming took 6 bases from V and 6 from J; bases not matched to a gene: 11. The CDR3 spells CASRDGLADTNEQFF. The CDR3 nucleotides read TGTGCCAGCAGGGACGGCCTAGCGGATACCAATGAGCAGTTCTTC.

The sample holds many counts of this clonotype. V and J are TRBV6-5 and TRBJ2-7; D gene ambiguous. CDR1 and CDR2 (germline): MNHEY, SVGAGI. CDR3 length: 15 amino acids. V was clipped by 6 bases and J by 0 bases, with 15 bases between them. The chain's CDR3 is CASRPDGPLSYEQYF. The DNA for the CDR3 is TGTGCCAGCAGACCAGACGGTCCCCTCTCCTACGAGCAGTACTTC.

This clonotype has more than one count but fewer than ten. The chain recombines TRBV7-9 with TRBJ2-7; the D gene could be TRBD1 or TRBD2 (6 bases each). The CDR3 sequence is 13 residues long. Per germline, CDR1 SEHNR and CDR2 FQNEAQ (reference sequence). Trimming took off 1 base at V and 7 bases at J, with 11 bases between the two ends. The CDR3 DNA is TGTGCCAGCAGCTTAGAGGGGGGAACGGAGCAGTACTTC. Protein product: CASSLEGGTEQYF. Supplemented by reference TRBV7-9 and TRBJ2-7, the full variable domain reads DTGVSQNPRHKITKRGQNVTFRCDPISEHNRLYWYRQTLGQGPEFLTYFQNEAQLEKSRLLSDRFSAERPKGSFSTLEIQRTEQGDSAMYLCASSLEGGTEQYFGPGTRLTVT.

V gene TRBV6-2 or TRBV6-3 combines with J gene TRBJ2-3, with D hard to call. Deletions cut 2 bases from V and 3 bases from J, with 6 bases between. The CDR3 contains 13 residues. The germline CDR1 and CDR2 sequences are MNHEY and SVGEGT. This CDR3 is CASSYRETDTQYF. CDR3 sequence (DNA): TGTGCCAGCAGTTACAGGGAAACAGATACGCAGTATTTT.

Ten or more counts support this clonotype. The CDR3 nucleotides are TGTGCCACCAGTGGGACAGGGAAAGATACGCAGTATTTT. Amino acids: CATSGTGKDTQYF. The V call is TRBV24-1, the J call TRBJ2-3; 8 nucleotides line up with TRBD1. Germline V gives CDR1 KGHDR, CDR2 SFDVKD. Trimming removed 5 bases from V and 5 bases from J; junction bases left unmatched: 2. This CDR3 is built from 13 residues.

The rearrangement links TRBV24-1 to TRBJ2-3; no clear D. The V and J ends lost 5 bases and 2 bases respectively, with 19 bases between them. This CDR3 has 17 amino acids. The germline V gene encodes CDR1 KGHDR and CDR2 SFDVKD. CDR3 nucleotide sequence: TGTGCCACCAGTGGGCAAGGCTACCCACCCAACACAGATACGCAGTATTTT. This gives the protein CATSGQGYPPNTDTQYF.

V gene TRBV18 combines with J gene TRBJ2-1; 13 bases fit TRBD2. Germline V gives CDR1 KGHSH, CDR2 LQKENI. Trimming took 5 bases from V and 7 from J; bases not matched to a gene: 5. This CDR3 comprises 15 residues. The CDR3 loop is CASSSGTSGMNEQFF. As DNA, the CDR3 is TGTGCCAGCTCATCCGGGACTAGCGGGATGAATGAGCAGTTCTTC.

The chain uses TRBV5-1 and TRBJ2-1; 12 nucleotides agree with TRBD2. The CDR3 has 15 amino acids. Looked up from germline, CDR1 is SGHRS and CDR2 is YFSETQ. Trimming removed 1 base from V and 8 bases from J; junction bases left unmatched: 4. This CDR3 reads CASSLSSGRGDEQFF. DNA of the CDR3: TGCGCCAGCAGCTTGTCTAGCGGGAGGGGCGATGAGCAGTTCTTC.

This clonotype was observed a handful of times. This rearrangement joins TRBV7-2 to TRBJ1-2; D perhaps matches TRBD1 (6 bases). This CDR3 region has 13 residues. Looked up from germline, CDR1 is SGHTA and CDR2 is FQGNSA. V was shortened by 5 bases and J by 1 base, with 8 bases between the two germline ends. CDR3 region: CASSRTVNYGYTF. The CDR3 nucleotides are TGTGCCAGCAGCCGGACAGTTAACTATGGCTACACCTTC.

The chain uses TRBV11-2 and TRBJ1-6; D unresolved. With 0 bases removed from V and 8 bases from J, the gap between germline ends came to 5 bases. CDR1 and CDR2 from the germline V gene are SGHAT and FQNNGV. This CDR3 has 13 amino acids. CDR3 region: CASSLDQYSPLHF. In DNA, the CDR3 is TGTGCCAGCAGCTTAGATCAATATTCACCCCTCCACTTT.

This clonotype appeared many times. This sequence joins TRBV7-3 and TRBJ2-1; 11 bases agree with TRBD2. Trimming cost V 5 bases and J 9 bases; bases outside gene matches: 12. Germline lookup yields CDR1 SGHTA and CDR2 FQGTGA. The CDR3 has 16 residues. The CDR3 loop is CASSVDGASGRSEQFF. The CDR3 DNA sequence: TGTGCCAGCAGCGTAGACGGGGCTAGCGGGAGGAGTGAGCAGTTCTTC.

This clonotype was seen at least ten times. This chain links TRBV5-1 with TRBJ2-6, with D unclear. V shed 0 bases and J shed 2 bases, with 9 bases lying between them. The CDR3 has 16 residues. CDR1 and CDR2 (germline): SGHRS, YFSETQ. The CDR3: CASSLVDLPGANVLTF. The DNA of the CDR3 is TGCGCCAGCAGCTTGGTGGACCTCCCTGGGGCCAACGTCCTGACTTTC.

The rearrangement joins TRBV5-1 to TRBJ1-2, with D maybe TRBD1 (6 bases). V lost 4 bases, J lost 0 bases, and 13 bases lay in between. Germline V gene sequence: CDR1 SGHRS, CDR2 YFSETQ. The CDR3 length is 15 residues. The CDR3 bases are TGCGCCAGCAGCGGGGGCCCACTCCCTAACTATGGCTACACCTTC. Residues: CASSGGPLPNYGYTF.

This clonotype has only a few counts. The CDR3 nucleotides read TGCAGCGTGCCCGGAGAGGGGGCCCGAGTTGGGCAGTTCTTC. This gives the protein CSVPGEGARVGQFF. This chain connects TRBV29-1 to TRBJ2-1; TRBD1 agrees at 7 bases. The CDR3 loop spans 14 amino acids. Germline CDR1 SQVTM, CDR2 ANQGSEA. With 6 bases clipped from V and 12 bases from J, the junction kept 17 bases outside the gene matches.

This clonotype showed up many times. The chain couples TRBV7-3 to TRBJ2-2; 8 bases align to TRBD2. Germline CDR1 SGHTA, CDR2 FQGTGA. The CDR3 consists of 19 residues. The junction had 16 bases not matched to a gene; V was cut back by 3 bases and J by 4 bases. The CDR3 DNA reads as TGTGCCAGCAGCTTCCTCCCCAGCGGGGGCCCCCGGGGCACCGGGGAGCTGTTTTTT. This gives the protein CASSFLPSGGPRGTGELFF.

Only a few counts were recorded for this clonotype. V usage is TRBV7-8 and J usage is TRBJ2-1; D may be TRBD2 (5 bases). Germline V CDR1 and CDR2: SGHVS, FQNEAQ. The CDR3 covers 16 residues. The V end lost 5 bases, the J end lost 0 bases, and 14 bases lay between the germline ends. The CDR3 bases are TGTGCCAGCAGCCCAGGAGGCCCCAGCTCCTACAATGAGCAGTTCTTC. Its protein is CASSPGGPSSYNEQFF.

This clonotype was counted at least ten times. This rearrangement joins TRBV25-1 to TRBJ1-1; 7 bases line up with TRBD1. The V gene's germline CDR1 is MGHDK and CDR2 SYGVNS. This CDR3 spans 15 amino acids. Trimming took 3 bases from V and 4 from J; bases not matched to a gene: 8. The CDR3, as DNA: TGTGCCAGCAGTGATTTAACAGGGGTGACCACTGAAGCTTTCTTT. It encodes CASSDLTGVTTEAFF.

The CDR3 nucleotides read TGTGCCAGCAGCCAAGGGGAGGCAGGGCGAACCAATCAGCCCCAGCATTTT. Its translation: CASSQGEAGRTNQPQHF. V gene TRBV3-1 combines with J gene TRBJ1-5, with D possibly matching TRBD1 (5 bases). CDR1 and CDR2 from the germline V gene are LGHDT and YNNKEL (reference sequence). CDR3 length: 17 residues. The germline V and J ends were trimmed by 1 base and 3 bases, with 16 bases remaining between them.

This clonotype was counted many times. The gene calls are TRBV19 and TRBJ2-6, with 8 bases aligning to TRBD1. From germline, CDR1 is LNHDA and CDR2 SQIVND (reference sequence). The CDR3 has 17 residues. With V trimmed by 8 bases and J by 0 bases, 9 bases remained unmatched. The CDR3 DNA reads TGTGCCAGTGCCCCGGGACAGGTCTTCTCTGGGGCCAACGTCCTGACTTTC. Translating gives CASAPGQVFSGANVLTF.

The sample holds many counts of this clonotype. A junction boundary mismatches the germline segment, possibly from a read error. V is TRBV6-6 and J is TRBJ2-3; no firm D call. This CDR3 has 14 residues. Germline V gene data show CDR1 as MNHNY and CDR2 as SVGAGI (reference sequence). This chain's CDR3 is CASRYSVSTDTQYF. The CDR3 nucleotides are TGTGCCAGCAGATACTCGGTTAGCACAGATACGCAGTATTTT.

This clonotype has only a few counts. The chain recombines TRBV28 with TRBJ1-5; a possible D gene is TRBD1 (5 bases). The CDR3 consists of 12 residues. Trimming pared 4 bases from V and 6 bases from J, leaving 7 bases between. Germline lookup yields CDR1 MDHEN and CDR2 SYDVKM. The CDR3 DNA reads TGTGCCAGCAGTTCGGGGGGTCAGCCCCAGCATTTT. Its translation: CASSSGGQPQHF.

V usage is TRBV10-2 and J usage is TRBJ1-1, with D unresolved. This CDR3 has 13 amino acids. Trimming removed 0 bases from V and 6 bases from J, with 8 bases in between. Germline CDR1 reads WSHSY; CDR2 reads SAAADI. The CDR3 DNA sequence: TGCGCCAGCAGTGAGTCAGGGATCCCTGAAGCTTTCTTT. This gives the protein CASSESGIPEAFF.

This clonotype was found a few times. The chain joins TRBV19 to TRBJ2-7, with TRBD1 matching over 7 bases. CDR3 size: 13 residues. The J segment lost 6 bases and the V segment lost 4 bases, leaving 6 bases of the junction unmatched. Germline V gives CDR1 LNHDA, CDR2 SQIVND (reference sequence). In DNA, the CDR3 is TGTGCCAGTAGTAGGGAGAGGGGGCGCGAGCAGTACTTC. Its translation: CASSRERGREQYF. Complete variable domain (other parts from reference TRBV19 and TRBJ2-7): DGGITQSPKYLFRKEGQNVTLSCEQNLNHDAMYWYRQDPGQGLRLIYYSQIVNDFQKGDIAEGYSVSREKKESFPLTVTSAQKNPTAFYLCASSRERGREQYFGPGTRLTVT.